Presented here are 11 T cell receptor beta chains from one specimen sequenced in a study of shared clonotypes between healthy human individuals. The repertoire was sequenced with immunoSEQ multiplex PCR; TCRdb's copy has only in-frame clones and lacks some. The sample includes some 2,100,000 clones, around 93% of them seen just once. Naive CD8 cells were CD45RO-negative, positively selected for CCR7, excluding terminally differentiated effector memory CD45RA+ cells. The specimen sequenced was naive CD8+ T cells from PBMCs. All receptors derive from a man aged 18 to 30 in good health. Some clones in this sample may be carry-over from other donors' samples.

The chain carries TRBV6-5 and TRBJ2-1; tentatively, D is TRBD1 or TRBD2 (7 bases each). Germline V gene lookup returns CDR1 MNHEY and CDR2 SVGAGI. Deletions cut 5 bases from V and 9 bases from J, with 14 bases between. The CDR3 spans 13 residues. The CDR3 protein is CASSLGQRGEQFF. The CDR3 region has the DNA TGTGCCAGCAGTCTGGGACAGCGGGGTGAGCAGTTCTTC.

As concerns this clone: Other DNA sequences in the sample encode the same CDR3. This rearrangement joins TRBV19 to TRBJ2-3; D call uncertain. The germline V and J ends were trimmed by 5 bases and 4 bases, with 7 bases remaining between them. This CDR3 is 12 amino acids long. In germline, CDR1 is LNHDA, CDR2 SQIVND (reference sequence). The CDR3 DNA is TGTGCCAGTAGTCCTCGGGCAGATACGCAGTATTTT. This codes for CASSPRADTQYF.

The V and J genes are TRBV9 and TRBJ2-1; 7 bases fit TRBD2. Losses at the gene ends were 3 bases for V and 5 bases for J; bases not matched to a gene: 8. The CDR3 spans 15 residues. Germline V gene lookup returns CDR1 SGDLS and CDR2 YYNGEE. CDR3 region: CASSAGGSSHNEQFF. DNA of the CDR3: TGTGCCAGCAGCGCGGGCGGGAGTAGCCACAATGAGCAGTTCTTC.

The chain joins TRBV6-1 to TRBJ2-3, with D possibly being TRBD1 (7 bases). The CDR3 has 18 amino acids. The germline CDR1 and CDR2 sequences are MNHNS and SASEGT. V lost 0 bases and J 3 bases, leaving 19 bases between the germline ends. The CDR3 protein is CASSEALRVAGGTDTQYF. As DNA, the CDR3 is TGTGCCAGCAGTGAAGCGCTTCGTGTGGCAGGGGGGACAGATACGCAGTATTTT.

The sample holds one count of this clone. The CDR3 nucleotides are TGTGCCAGTAGTCTCCTGACAGGGGGGGAAGATACGCAGTATTTT. Protein product: CASSLLTGGEDTQYF. The chain couples TRBV19 to TRBJ2-3; 9 nucleotides line up with TRBD1. This CDR3 comprises 15 residues. Trimming cost V 5 bases and J 5 bases; bases outside gene matches: 8. Germline V gene lookup returns CDR1 LNHDA and CDR2 SQIVND (reference sequence).

V and J are TRBV7-3 and TRBJ2-7; D is unclear. There are 15 residues in the CDR3. Germline V gene lookup returns CDR1 SGHTA and CDR2 FQGTGA. The germline V and J ends were trimmed by 1 base and 6 bases, with 16 bases remaining between them. The CDR3 protein is CASSLSGGPAGEQYF. CDR3 DNA sequence: TGTGCCAGCAGCTTAAGCGGCGGACCGGCAGGCGAGCAGTACTTC.

This clone was counted a single time. The J gene is TRBJ1-5, the V gene TRBV9; D gene ambiguous. V lost 3 bases and J 5 bases, leaving 15 bases between the germline ends. Germline CDR1 is SGDLS and CDR2 is YYNGEE. The CDR3 contains 15 residues. The CDR3 DNA reads as TGTGCCAGCAGCGCCGGACCCCGGCGGGATCAGCCCCAGCATTTT. It codes for CASSAGPRRDQPQHF.

The chain employs TRBV5-1 and TRBJ2-7, with D perhaps given as TRBD1 or TRBD2 (5 bases each). V was shortened by 5 bases and J by 2 bases, with 14 bases between the two germline ends. Germline assignment: CDR1 SGHRS and CDR2 YFSETQ. This CDR3 contains 14 residues. CDR3 sequence: CASSSGTKPYEQYF. CDR3 DNA sequence: TGCGCCAGCAGTTCCGGGACCAAACCCTACGAGCAGTACTTC.

CDR3 bases: TGTGCCAGCAGCCTCCCGGTGGACAGAGCCATAGGGGGCCAGTACTTC. Amino acids: CASSLPVDRAIGGQYF. This chain joins TRBV7-2 and TRBJ2-5, with D tentatively TRBD1 (6 bases). CDR3 length: 16 residues. Germline CDR1 is SGHTA and CDR2 is FQGNSA. Deletions cut 5 bases from V and 10 bases from J, with 26 bases between.

As to this clone: At one end the junction does not follow the germline gene, possibly because of a read error. The chain uses TRBV7-9 and TRBJ2-7; the match to TRBD2 covers 10 bases. The CDR3 covers 13 residues. Germline V gene sequence: CDR1 SEHNR, CDR2 FQNEAQ (reference sequence). This chain's CDR3 is CASTNISGRWGNF. Written as DNA, the CDR3 is TGTGCCAGCACCAACATTAGCGGGAGGTGGGGAAACTTC.

This clone appeared once. The J gene is TRBJ1-2, the V gene TRBV5-4; D not certain. Germline V gives CDR1 SGHNT, CDR2 YYREEE (reference sequence). CDR3 length: 13 residues. Trimming took 4 bases from V and 3 from J, leaving 10 bases between them. CDR3: CASSPTGDYGYTF. The DNA for the CDR3 is TGTGCCAGCAGCCCTACCGGTGACTATGGCTACACCTTC.